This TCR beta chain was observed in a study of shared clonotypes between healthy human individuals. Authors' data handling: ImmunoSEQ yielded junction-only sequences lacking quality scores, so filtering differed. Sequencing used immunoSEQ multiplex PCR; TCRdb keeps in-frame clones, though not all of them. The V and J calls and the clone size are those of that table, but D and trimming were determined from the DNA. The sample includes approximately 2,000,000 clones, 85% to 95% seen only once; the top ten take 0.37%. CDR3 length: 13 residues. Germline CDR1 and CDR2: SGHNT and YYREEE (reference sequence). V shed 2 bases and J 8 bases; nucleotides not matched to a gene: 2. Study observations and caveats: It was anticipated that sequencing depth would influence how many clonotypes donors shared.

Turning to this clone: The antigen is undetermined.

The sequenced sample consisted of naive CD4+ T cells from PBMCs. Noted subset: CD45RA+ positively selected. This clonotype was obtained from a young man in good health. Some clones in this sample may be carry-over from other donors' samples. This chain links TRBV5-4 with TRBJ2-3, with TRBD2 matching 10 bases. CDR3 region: CASSLLAGPTQYF. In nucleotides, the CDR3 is TGTGCCAGCAGCTTACTAGCGGGACCTACGCAGTATTTT.